A single sample gave rise to the 26 T cell receptor beta chains below, sequenced in a study of blood T cell repertoires in COVID-19. Here immunoSEQ multiplex PCR was the method, and the copy in TCRdb shows in-frame clones only, minus some. The sample includes some 180,000 clones, around 81% of them seen just once. The material sequenced was peripheral blood. The receptor set was obtained from a woman in her 40s with COVID-19, enrolled during active disease.

The gene calls are TRBV28 and TRBJ1-5, with TRBD1 matching 8 bases. Per germline, CDR1 MDHEN and CDR2 SYDVKM. The CDR3 is made up of 15 amino acids. With 7 bases clipped from V and 0 bases from J, the junction kept 5 bases outside the gene matches. The CDR3 nucleotides are TGTGCCAGCAAACCGGGACAGGTTAGCAATCAGCCCCAGCATTTT. Amino acids: CASKPGQVSNQPQHF.

J is TRBJ2-7 and V is TRBV5-1, with 8 bases fitting TRBD2. The CDR3 is 15 residues long. The V segment lost 0 bases and the J segment 3 bases; nucleotides outside the gene matches: 5. Germline CDR1 and CDR2: SGHRS and YFSETQ. The DNA of the CDR3 is TGCGCCAGCAGCTTGGGGGGACTAGGGAACTACGAGCAGTACTTC. Translating it yields CASSLGGLGNYEQYF.

This clone qualifies as medium-sized. The V and J genes are TRBV29-1 and TRBJ2-7; D may be TRBD2 (6 bases). V was clipped by 2 bases and J by 3 bases, with 11 bases between them. This CDR3 region has 13 residues. Germline-derived CDR1 and CDR2 are SQVTM and ANQGSEA. CDR3 sequence reads: CSVESRERYEQYF. The CDR3 region has the DNA TGCAGCGTTGAATCCCGGGAGCGCTACGAGCAGTACTTC.

V usage is TRBV4-1 and J usage is TRBJ2-3; D is possibly TRBD2 (5 bases). The CDR3 contains 16 residues. V gave up 0 bases and J gave up 3 bases, with 13 bases separating them. CDR1 and CDR2 (germline): MGHRA, YSYEKL. The CDR3 reads CASSQDQSSGTDTQYF. DNA of the CDR3: TGCGCCAGCAGCCAAGATCAGAGTTCGGGGACAGATACGCAGTATTTT.

This clone is a singleton in its sample. The CDR3, as DNA: TGTGCCAGCAGCTTAGCGGGACTAGCTTACAATGAGCAGTTCTTC. Translating gives CASSLAGLAYNEQFF. The chain combines TRBV7-8 with TRBJ2-1; TRBD2 matches at 9 bases. J was trimmed by 4 bases and V by 0 bases; bases with no gene match: 1. The CDR3 totals 15 residues. CDR1 SGHVS and CDR2 FQNEAQ come from the germline V gene.

V is TRBV4-2 and J is TRBJ2-5, with TRBD2 identical over 16 bases. The CDR3 is 17 amino acids. Germline loops: CDR1 LGHNA, CDR2 YNFKEQ. With 0 bases clipped from V and 5 bases from J, the junction kept 3 bases outside the gene matches. As DNA, the CDR3 is TGTGCCAGCAGCCAAGACGGGACTAGCGGGAGGGGGGAGACCCAGTACTTC. Residues: CASSQDGTSGRGETQYF.

The V and J genes are TRBV20-1 and TRBJ1-1; D call uncertain. The CDR3 is 11 amino acids. The V gene lost 5 bases and the J gene lost 5 bases, with 9 bases spanning the gap. Germline loops: CDR1 DFQATT, CDR2 SNEGSKA (reference sequence). DNA for the CDR3: TGCAGTGCTGAGGGAAGGACTGAAGCTTTCTTT. Protein product: CSAEGRTEAFF.

The chain uses TRBV16 and TRBJ1-5; no clear D. Deletions cut 0 bases from V and 0 bases from J, with 12 bases between. Germline CDR1 is KGHSY and CDR2 is FQNENV. CDR3 length: 17 amino acids. This CDR3 is CASSQSEPQSSNQPQHF. CDR3 bases: TGTGCCAGCAGCCAATCGGAGCCTCAATCTAGCAATCAGCCCCAGCATTTT.

The genes are TRBV19 and TRBJ1-5; no clear D gene. Trimming stripped 0 bases from V and 2 bases from J, with 17 bases between. The CDR3 has 18 residues. Germline V gene data show CDR1 as LNHDA and CDR2 as SQIVND (reference sequence). The CDR3 sequence is CASSIDSPVVSGNQPQHF. The CDR3 nucleotides read TGTGCCAGTAGTATAGATAGCCCCGTTGTGAGTGGCAATCAGCCCCAGCATTTT.

There are a few counts of this clone. This chain connects TRBV10-1 to TRBJ1-5; D ambiguous. The CDR3 spans 13 residues. The V gene lost 0 bases and the J gene lost 7 bases, with 7 bases spanning the gap. The V gene's germline CDR1 is WNHNN and CDR2 SYGVQD (reference sequence). CDR3 in amino acids: CASSESTQQPQHF. The CDR3 nucleotides are TGCGCCAGCAGTGAGTCGACTCAACAGCCCCAGCATTTT.

V is TRBV7-9 and J is TRBJ2-7, with D unclear. Germline CDR1 and CDR2: SEHNR and FQNEAQ (reference sequence). This CDR3 contains 13 residues. Deletions cut 1 base from V and 5 bases from J, with 9 bases between. The chain's CDR3 is CASSLVPQDEQYV. As DNA, the CDR3 is TGTGCCAGCAGCTTAGTCCCCCAGGACGAGCAGTACGTC.

The V call is TRBV5-4, the J call TRBJ1-1; the match to TRBD1 covers 9 bases. The trim removed 0 bases at V and 6 bases at J, leaving 0 bases unmatched. The CDR3 runs to 13 residues. CDR1 is SGHNT, CDR2 YYREEE, per germline (reference sequence). In nucleotides, the CDR3 is TGTGCCAGCAGCTTGGGGGACAGGGCTGAAGCTTTCTTT. Its translation: CASSLGDRAEAFF.

A few counts support this clone. The chain is built from TRBV7-8 and TRBJ2-2; D ambiguous. CDR3 length: 14 residues. Deletions cut 2 bases from V and 1 base from J, with 5 bases between. Germline V gene sequence: CDR1 SGHVS, CDR2 FQNEAQ. CDR3 residues: CASSLFQNTGELFF. DNA of the CDR3: TGTGCCAGCAGCTTATTCCAGAACACCGGGGAGCTGTTTTTT.

Only one count was recorded for this clone. This chain uses TRBV19 with TRBJ2-2; D not certain. This CDR3 region has 14 residues. V was clipped by 3 bases and J by 1 base, with 6 bases between them. CDR1 LNHDA and CDR2 SQIVND come from the germline V gene (reference sequence). CDR3 loop: CASSISQNTGELFF. For the CDR3, the DNA is TGTGCCAGTAGTATTTCCCAGAACACCGGGGAGCTGTTTTTT.

The V gene is TRBV3-1 (or the pseudogene TRBV3-2), the J gene TRBJ2-1, with a weak D call TRBD2 (6 bases). Germline V gene data show CDR1 as LGHDT and CDR2 as YNNKEL (reference sequence). The V end was cut by 2 bases, the J end by 6 bases, with 14 bases between. CDR3 length equals 15 residues. The CDR3 DNA reads TGTGCCAGCAGCCAACCTGGGACTCTCACCAATGAGCAGTTCTTC. It is translated as CASSQPGTLTNEQFF.

The rearrangement links TRBV29-1 to TRBJ2-7; TRBD2 matches 10 bases. The CDR3 totals 14 residues. Germline V gene data show CDR1 as SQVTM and CDR2 as ANQGSEA. Germline trimming cut 7 bases from V and 6 bases from J; bases unmatched to any gene: 12. CDR3 sequence reads: CSGGGSSGRTEQYF. The CDR3 nucleotides are TGCAGCGGTGGAGGTTCTAGCGGGAGAACCGAGCAGTACTTC.

The rearrangement uses TRBV11-2 and TRBJ1-1; D possibly corresponds to TRBD1 (6 bases). This CDR3 region has 18 residues. V lost 1 base and J lost 1, with 19 bases in between. Germline CDR1 SGHAT, CDR2 FQNNGV. This CDR3 reads CASSLVVGGVLGNTEAFF. For the CDR3, the DNA is TGTGCCAGCAGCTTAGTGGTAGGGGGGGTTCTCGGGAACACTGAAGCTTTCTTT.

The J gene is TRBJ1-5, the V gene TRBV27; D remains unclear. V was trimmed by 6 bases and J by 3 bases, leaving 9 bases between them. The CDR3 contains 13 residues. Germline loops: CDR1 MNHEY, CDR2 SMNVEV (reference sequence). The CDR3 DNA sequence: TGTGCCAGCAGGTTAGGGCACAATCAGCCCCAGCATTTT. This codes for CASRLGHNQPQHF.

The V gene is TRBV3-1 (or the pseudogene TRBV3-2), the J gene TRBJ1-6; D gene ambiguous. The CDR3 has 13 amino acids. Germline CDR1 is LGHDT and CDR2 is YNNKEL (reference sequence). Trimming shortened V by 0 bases and J by 10 bases, and 7 bases separated the two germline ends. This CDR3 reads CASSQDPGSPLHF. The CDR3 DNA reads as TGTGCCAGCAGCCAAGACCCCGGGTCACCCCTCCACTTT.

This rearrangement joins TRBV5-4 to TRBJ2-5, with 9 nucleotides matching TRBD2. With 5 bases clipped from V and 1 base from J, the junction kept 12 bases outside the gene matches. The CDR3 extends over 17 amino acids. The V gene's germline CDR1 is SGHNT and CDR2 YYREEE (reference sequence). For the CDR3, the DNA is TGTGCCAGCAGTCACCGACTGAGGACTAGCGCCCAAGAGACCCAGTACTTC. It yields the protein CASSHRLRTSAQETQYF.

The chain couples TRBV5-1 to TRBJ2-7; TRBD2 matches 8 bases. The CDR3 sequence is 15 residues long. Germline V CDR1 and CDR2: SGHRS, YFSETQ. V lost 0 bases and J lost 5; bases outside the gene matches: 7. In nucleotides, the CDR3 is TGCGCCAGCAGCTTGGAGTCGGGAGGGCCTAACGAGCAGTACTTC. Translating gives CASSLESGGPNEQYF.

The V gene is TRBV6-2 or TRBV6-3, the J gene TRBJ2-7, with 8 positions matching TRBD2. The germline CDR1 and CDR2 sequences are MNHEY and SVGEGT. The V segment lost 2 bases and the J segment 2 bases; nucleotides outside the gene matches: 2. This CDR3 has 14 residues. The CDR3 spells CASSYTGLAYEQYF. In nucleotides, the CDR3 is TGTGCCAGCAGTTACACGGGACTAGCCTACGAGCAGTACTTC.

The genes are TRBV15 and TRBJ1-1, with D maybe TRBD1 (6 bases). Trimming removed 5 bases at V and 4 bases at J, with 20 bases between. This CDR3 has 16 residues. Germline V gene data show CDR1 as LNHNV and CDR2 as YYDKDF (reference sequence). The CDR3 nucleotides are TGTGCCACCAGCGTAAAGTTGGCGGGGGCGGGCACTGAAGCTTTCTTT. Amino acids: CATSVKLAGAGTEAFF. Full variable domain (remainder filled in from reference TRBV15 and TRBJ1-1): DAMVIQNPRYQVTQFGKPVTLSCSQTLNHNVMYWYQQKSSQAPKLLFHYYDKDFNNEADTPDNFQSRRPNTSFCFLDIRSPGLGDTAMYLCATSVKLAGAGTEAFFGQGTRLTVV.

This clone has a handful of counts. The chain combines TRBV29-1 with TRBJ1-2; 10 positions agree with TRBD1. The junction had 10 bases not matched to a gene; V was cut back by 7 bases and J by 8 bases. Germline V lookup: CDR1 SQVTM, CDR2 ANQGSEA. The CDR3 covers 13 residues. DNA for the CDR3: TGCAGCGCACGAAGACAGGGGGCGAAGGGCTACACCTTC. It translates to CSARRQGAKGYTF.

The table lists this clone with a count of one. The chain links TRBV7-2 to TRBJ2-2; D is unclear. V gave up 3 bases and J gave up 1 base, with 6 bases separating them. This CDR3 has 14 amino acids. Germline V lookup: CDR1 SGHTA, CDR2 FQGNSA. The CDR3: CASSFSVNTGELFF. CDR3 nucleotide sequence: TGTGCCAGCAGCTTTTCTGTGAACACCGGGGAGCTGTTTTTT.

The chain couples TRBV19 to TRBJ1-1; no reliable D call. V was pared by 3 bases and J by 0 bases, with 11 bases between. The CDR3 is made up of 15 amino acids. Looked up from germline, CDR1 is LNHDA and CDR2 is SQIVND (reference sequence). For the CDR3, the DNA is TGTGCCAGTAGTATCGGTGGACTTCTGAACACTGAAGCTTTCTTT. It codes for CASSIGGLLNTEAFF.